A selection of T cell receptor beta chains follows, all from one sample in a study of neurological immune-mediated disorders. TCRdb used MiXCR to reprocess the 5' RACE reads, holding one entry per CDR3 protein. This table holds 90,000 to 150,000 distinct CDR3 sequences, about 3.4% found once. Sequencing input: PBMCs. These receptors all come from a woman aged 25 to 39 with multiple sclerosis. The CDR3 runs from the conserved cysteine through the conserved F or W. The D gene is left open where the match is weak. Clone sizes are shown as once, few, many or a size class.

TRBV7-9	14	TRBJ1-5	.	many	CASSLGGIGQPQHF	TGTGCCAGCAGCTTAGGGGGGATAGGGCAGCCCCAGCATTTT
TRBV7-9	14	TRBJ2-1	TRBD2	many	CASSRSGTISEQFF	TGTGCCAGCAGTCGTAGCGGGACCATTAGTGAGCAGTTCTTC
TRBV20-1	16	TRBJ2-5	TRBD2	many	CSARGVTSGSRETQYF	TGCAGTGCTAGAGGGGTAACTAGCGGGAGCAGGGAGACCCAGTACTTC
TRBV5-1	18	TRBJ1-1	.	many	CASSLVRGADFPNTEAFF	TGCGCCAGCAGCTTGGTTCGGGGGGCAGATTTCCCGAACACTGAAGCTTTCTTT
TRBV29-1	13	TRBJ1-1	TRBD1	many	CSVERQGGTEAFF	TGCAGCGTTGAAAGACAGGGTGGCACTGAAGCTTTCTTT
TRBV20-1	15	TRBJ1-5	.	many	CSAIPRISSNQPQHF	TGCAGTGCTATCCCGCGAATTTCTAGCAATCAGCCCCAGCATTTT
TRBV20-1	14	TRBJ2-1	.	many	CSATGASSYNEQFF	TGCAGTGCTACGGGGGCCAGCTCCTACAATGAGCAGTTCTTC
TRBV3-1	16	TRBJ2-7	TRBD2	many	CASSHQTSGRLYEQYF	TGTGCCAGCAGCCACCAGACTAGCGGGAGGCTCTACGAGCAGTACTTC
TRBV5-1	17	TRBJ2-2	.	many	CASKSPSIGRNTGELFF	TGCGCCAGCAAGTCCCCGTCAATAGGACGGAACACCGGGGAGCTGTTTTTT
TRBV10-3	14	TRBJ2-1	TRBD2	many	CAINSGGGAGEQFF	TGTGCCATCAACTCTGGCGGGGGGGCAGGTGAGCAGTTCTTC
TRBV15	13	TRBJ1-5	.	many	CATSPGGTRTQHF	TGTGCCACCAGTCCGGGGGGTACCAGGACCCAGCATTTT
TRBV5-4	14	TRBJ2-2	.	many	CASRVGGNTGELFF	TGTGCCAGCAGAGTTGGGGGCAACACCGGGGAGCTGTTTTTT
TRBV11-2	13	TRBJ2-4	.	many	CASSSGRWDIQYF	TGTGCCAGCAGCTCCGGGAGATGGGACATTCAGTACTTC
TRBV30	16	TRBJ2-1	.	many	CAWSVQDTRSYNEQFF	TGTGCCTGGAGTGTCCAAGACACCCGCTCCTACAATGAGCAGTTCTTC
TRBV29-1	13	TRBJ1-1	.	many	CSVEWVMNTEAFF	TGCAGCGTTGAGTGGGTTATGAACACTGAAGCTTTCTTT
TRBV7-9	15	TRBJ2-7	.	many	CASSSPLDGVYEQYF	TGTGCCAGCAGCTCCCCATTGGACGGGGTCTACGAGCAGTACTTC
TRBV2	15	TRBJ2-7	.	many	CASHARLGTTYEQYF	TGTGCCAGCCACGCCCGACTGGGAACGACCTACGAGCAGTACTTC
TRBV6-2/TRBV6-3	18	TRBJ1-5	.	many	CASSRRTFGDISNQPQHF	TGTGCCAGCAGCCGCCGGACATTCGGAGATATTAGCAATCAGCCCCAGCATTTT
TRBV12-3/TRBV12-4	16	TRBJ2-2	TRBD1	many	CASSPRDRGLAGELFF	TGTGCCAGCAGCCCGAGGGACAGGGGGCTGGCCGGGGAGCTGTTTTTT
TRBV19	11	TRBJ1-1	TRBD1	many	CAGPGGDEAFF	TGTGCCGGACCAGGGGGCGATGAAGCTTTCTTT
TRBV20-1	17	TRBJ2-3	.	many	CSARDMYLAGPTDTQYF	TGCAGTGCTAGAGATATGTATCTTGCGGGGCCCACAGATACGCAGTATTTT
TRBV29-1	16	TRBJ1-1	.	many	CSVRNGAGTVPNEAFF	TGCAGCGTGAGAAACGGGGCAGGGACGGTACCAAATGAAGCTTTCTTT
TRBV12-3/TRBV12-4	13	TRBJ2-1	.	many	CASSRTVYNEQFF	TGTGCCAGCAGTAGGACCGTATACAATGAGCAGTTCTTC
TRBV27	8	TRBJ1-4	.	many	CASNELFF	TGTGCCAGCAACGAACTGTTTTTT
TRBV20-1	13	TRBJ2-3	.	many	CSAWTGDSDTQYF	TGCAGTGCTTGGACTGGGGATTCCGATACGCAGTATTTT
TRBV10-3	15	TRBJ2-7	TRBD2	many	CAISRLAGGTYEQYF	TGTGCCATCAGTAGACTAGCGGGAGGAACCTACGAGCAGTACTTC
TRBV12-3/TRBV12-4	14	TRBJ1-2	.	many	CASSLFGGSEGYTF	TGTGCCAGCAGTTTATTCGGGGGGAGTGAGGGCTACACCTTC
TRBV6-2/TRBV6-3	17	TRBJ2-1	.	few	CASSSLGMGGAFDEQFF	TGTGCCAGCAGTTCTCTCGGGATGGGGGGGGCTTTCGATGAGCAGTTCTTC
TRBV27	13	TRBJ2-7	.	many	CASSPQWASPEYF	TGTGCCAGCAGTCCTCAATGGGCCTCGCCGGAGTACTTC
TRBV5-1	15	TRBJ1-4	.	many	CASSPTAATNEKLFF	TGCGCCAGCAGCCCGACAGCCGCAACTAATGAAAAACTGTTTTTT
TRBV6-2/TRBV6-3	16	TRBJ2-1	TRBD2	many	CASFRAGGFLDNEQFF	TGTGCCAGTTTCCGGGCGGGGGGTTTCCTGGACAATGAGCAGTTCTTC
TRBV6-5	16	TRBJ1-2	TRBD1	many	CASSYRSAGGNDGYTF	TGTGCCAGCAGTTATAGGTCGGCAGGGGGAAATGACGGCTACACCTTC
TRBV20-1	13	TRBJ1-2	.	many	CSASGHMGSGYTF	TGCAGTGCTTCGGGCCATATGGGGAGTGGCTACACCTTC
TRBV27	14	TRBJ2-7	.	many	CASSPRSPAPKQYF	TGTGCCAGCAGTCCGAGGTCCCCCGCCCCAAAGCAGTACTTC
TRBV7-2	15	TRBJ2-1	TRBD2	many	CASSSRPSGYNEQFF	TGTGCCAGCAGCTCGAGGCCTAGCGGCTACAATGAGCAGTTCTTC
TRBV6-5	15	TRBJ1-2	.	many	CASFSPGRRSYGYTF	TGTGCCAGCTTTTCTCCGGGACGCCGGAGTTATGGCTACACCTTC
TRBV12-3/TRBV12-4	15	TRBJ2-7	TRBD2	many	CASSILAGSPYEQYF	TGTGCCAGCAGTATCCTAGCGGGGTCCCCCTACGAGCAGTACTTC
TRBV9	15	TRBJ2-3	TRBD2	many	CASSGSGRNPDTQYF	TGTGCCAGCAGCGGTAGCGGGAGAAATCCAGATACGCAGTATTTT
TRBV10-1	14	TRBJ2-2	.	many	CASSESGGSGELFF	TGCGCCAGCAGTGAGTCGGGGGGTTCCGGGGAGCTGTTTTTT
TRBV20-1	14	TRBJ1-5	TRBD1	many	CSARAGQALLAQHF	TGCAGTGCTAGGGCAGGACAGGCCCTTTTGGCCCAGCATTTT
TRBV6-6	15	TRBJ1-4	TRBD1	many	CASSYGTGGPEKLFF	TGTGCCAGCAGTTACGGGACAGGGGGCCCTGAAAAACTGTTTTTT
TRBV5-6	13	TRBJ2-2	.	many	CASSATGEGELFF	TGTGCCAGCAGCGCGACAGGAGAGGGGGAGCTGTTTTTT
TRBV20-1	15	TRBJ2-1	.	many	CSARDPGGGSNEQFF	TGCAGTGCTAGAGATCCGGGCGGGGGCAGCAATGAGCAGTTCTTC
TRBV2	13	TRBJ2-2	.	many	CASSEIVTGELFF	TGTGCCAGCAGTGAAATCGTGACGGGGGAGCTGTTTTTT
TRBV15	16	TRBJ2-2	TRBD2	many	CATSSEERGGPGELFF	TGTGCCACCAGCAGTGAAGAGCGGGGGGGCCCCGGGGAGCTGTTTTTT
TRBV12-3/TRBV12-4	16	TRBJ1-2	.	many	CASSPRKETGNYGYTF	TGTGCCAGCAGTCCACGAAAAGAGACAGGAAACTATGGCTACACCTTC
TRBV5-1	16	TRBJ2-5	.	many	CASSFSSMSTSETQYF	TGCGCCAGCAGCTTTAGTAGTATGTCGACATCGGAGACCCAGTACTTC
TRBV5-1	15	TRBJ2-7	TRBD2	many	CASSTPLAGSYEQYF	TGCGCCAGCAGCACTCCACTAGCGGGGTCCTACGAGCAGTACTTC
TRBV5-1	14	TRBJ1-1	.	many	CASSLAQTNTEAFF	TGCGCCAGCAGCTTGGCTCAGACGAACACTGAAGCTTTCTTT
TRBV12-3/TRBV12-4	14	TRBJ2-3	.	many	CASSLAPSTDTQYF	TGTGCCAGCAGTTTAGCGCCTAGCACAGATACGCAGTATTTT
TRBV7-2	14	TRBJ2-5	.	many	CASSLTDGQETQYF	TGTGCCAGCAGCTTAACGGACGGCCAAGAGACCCAGTACTTC
TRBV29-1	13	TRBJ2-7	TRBD1	few	CSAAGQGGYEQYF	TGCAGCGCCGCAGGACAGGGGGGGTATGAGCAGTACTTC
TRBV29-1	14	TRBJ2-3	.	many	CSVSVGTGGDTQYF	TGCAGCGTTTCTGTAGGGACGGGCGGGGATACGCAGTATTTT
TRBV5-1	15	TRBJ2-1	.	many	CASSLEGSAYNEQFF	TGCGCCAGCAGCTTGGAGGGCTCTGCATACAATGAGCAGTTCTTC
TRBV21-1	13	TRBJ1-1	.	many	CASSLGGCDEAFF	TGTGCCAGCAGCTTAGGGGGGTGCGATGAAGCTTTCTTT
TRBV27	13	TRBJ2-7	.	many	CASRGIVPYEQYF	TGTGCCAGCAGGGGAATCGTGCCCTACGAGCAGTACTTC
TRBV2	15	TRBJ1-1	.	many	CASNLLGGARIEAFF	TGTGCCAGCAACCTACTGGGAGGGGCTAGGATTGAAGCTTTCTTT
TRBV6-6	13	TRBJ1-2	.	many	CASSYSGVHGYTF	TGTGCCAGCAGTTACTCGGGGGTCCATGGCTACACCTTC
TRBV10-3	15	TRBJ2-1	TRBD1	many	CAIREDRGPRDEQFF	TGTGCCATCAGGGAGGACAGGGGGCCGAGGGATGAGCAGTTCTTC